The 30 T cell receptor beta chains in this list originate from one sample, sequenced in a study of blood T cell repertoires in COVID-19. Using immunoSEQ multiplex PCR, the repertoire was profiled, and TCRdb retains in-frame clones only, with some absent. This table has 200,000 to 300,000 clones, approximately 85% appearing once. The sequenced material came from PBMCs or T cells enriched from blood (not recorded which). The receptors were gathered from a woman between 45 and 60 years old who had recovered from COVID-19.

The chain recombines TRBV6-2 or TRBV6-3 with TRBJ2-7, with D tentatively TRBD1 (6 bases). The V end was cut by 4 bases, the J end by 4 bases, with 17 bases between. Germline CDR1 is MNHEY and CDR2 is SVGEGT. The CDR3 loop spans 15 amino acids. The CDR3 loop is CASSSHLRGSYEQYF. In DNA form, the CDR3 reads TGTGCCAGCAGTTCACACCTTAGGGGGTCGTACGAGCAGTACTTC.

This chain joins TRBV9 and TRBJ2-1, with a tentative D call TRBD1 (6 bases). V was pared by 3 bases and J by 10 bases, with 23 bases between. This CDR3 has 16 residues. CDR1 and CDR2 (germline): SGDLS, YYNGEE. The CDR3 bases are TGTGCCAGCAGCGCCATCCCATTAGCGAATGGGGGCGAGCAGTTCTTC. It translates to CASSAIPLANGGEQFF.

The rearrangement joins TRBV3-1 (or the pseudogene TRBV3-2) to TRBJ1-1; TRBD1 matches 8 bases. This CDR3 is built from 15 residues. Germline values: CDR1 LGHDT, CDR2 YNNKEL (reference sequence). Trimming at V came to 1 base and at J to 1 base, leaving 2 bases not matched to a gene. The CDR3 nucleotides read TGTGCCAGCAGCCAAGGACAGGGGCAGAACACTGAAGCTTTCTTT. The encoded protein is CASSQGQGQNTEAFF.

The J gene is TRBJ1-1, the V gene TRBV10-2; D is unclear. V dropped 6 bases and J dropped 0 bases, with 8 bases sitting between them. The CDR3 is 13 residues long. Germline V gene lookup returns CDR1 WSHSY and CDR2 SAAADI. The CDR3 DNA follows: TGCGCCAGCAGCGCGGGCTTGAACACTGAAGCTTTCTTT. Protein: CASSAGLNTEAFF.

This rearrangement joins TRBV7-9 to TRBJ2-7; 12 nucleotides line up with TRBD1. Germline assignment: CDR1 SEHNR and CDR2 FQNEAQ (reference sequence). The CDR3 sequence is 15 residues long. Trimming took 6 bases from V and 9 from J; bases not matched to a gene: 12. As DNA, the CDR3 is TGTGCCAGCAGTCCTAGCGGGGGACAGGGGGCGAGGCAGTACTTC. Amino acid sequence: CASSPSGGQGARQYF.

The chain is built from TRBV25-1 and TRBJ2-2; TRBD2 aligns across 9 bases. Losses at the gene ends were 5 bases for V and 4 bases for J; bases not matched to a gene: 5. The CDR3 is 15 amino acids. Germline V gene sequence: CDR1 MGHDK, CDR2 SYGVNS. DNA of the CDR3: TGTGCCAGCAGTCCGAGCGGGAGGAGCACCGGGGAGCTGTTTTTT. Protein product: CASSPSGRSTGELFF.

The chain is built from TRBV7-2 and TRBJ2-7; D might be TRBD2 (6 bases). Germline V gene data show CDR1 as SGHTA and CDR2 as FQGNSA. V dropped 4 bases and J dropped 2 bases, with 12 bases sitting between them. The CDR3 spans 14 residues. Here the CDR3 DNA reads TGTGCCAGCAGCTCCGGGCGGGGAACCTACGAGCAGTACTTC. Translated: CASSSGRGTYEQYF.

About this clone: Relative to the germline gene, one junction end is altered; a read error may explain this. The chain carries TRBV7-7 and TRBJ2-7; 13 positions agree with TRBD2. The CDR3 sequence is 15 residues long. Per the germline V gene, CDR1 is SSHAT and CDR2 is FNYEAQ (reference sequence). CDR3: CASSSTSGGASEQYF. In DNA, the CDR3 is TGTGCTAGCAGCAGCACTAGCGGGGGGGCCTCCGAGCAGTACTTC.

The gene calls are TRBV7-3 and TRBJ2-3, with TRBD1 matching 7 bases. The trim removed 11 bases at V and 2 bases at J, leaving 13 bases unmatched. Germline CDR1 SGHTA, CDR2 FQGTGA. The CDR3 covers 15 residues. In DNA, the CDR3 is TGTGCCTGCAAGAAGTCGGGACAGACCACAGATACGCAGTATTTT. Encoded protein: CACKKSGQTTDTQYF.

This chain connects TRBV4-1 to TRBJ2-7; D is unresolved. Germline V CDR1 and CDR2: MGHRA, YSYEKL. The CDR3 loop spans 12 amino acids. Deletions cut 10 bases from V and 4 bases from J, with 14 bases between. CDR3 amino acids: CATLGDGYEQYF. Written as DNA, the CDR3 is TGCGCCACCTTGGGCGACGGTTACGAGCAGTACTTC.

The gene calls are TRBV19 and TRBJ2-1; TRBD1 is a possible D gene (6 bases). The germline gives CDR1 LNHDA, CDR2 SQIVND (reference sequence). CDR3 length: 13 amino acids. The ends were cut back, 5 bases at V and 4 bases at J, with 9 bases in the middle. The CDR3 here is CASSADSYNEQFF. The DNA for the CDR3 is TGTGCCAGTAGTGCGGACAGTTACAATGAGCAGTTCTTC.

The chain combines TRBV7-8 with TRBJ2-3; 9 nucleotides align to TRBD2. Germline V gives CDR1 SGHVS, CDR2 FQNEAQ. Trimming cost V 5 bases and J 1 base; bases outside gene matches: 16. The CDR3 spans 19 residues. The CDR3 loop is CASSLVHNWRGGGTDTQYF. The CDR3, as DNA: TGTGCCAGCAGCCTAGTACATAACTGGCGCGGGGGGGGCACAGATACGCAGTATTTT.

The V call is TRBV30, the J call TRBJ2-1, with 8 bases fitting TRBD1. The trim removed 4 bases at V and 8 bases at J, leaving 4 bases unmatched. The CDR3 sequence is 12 residues long. The germline V gene encodes CDR1 GTSNPN and CDR2 SVGIG (reference sequence). The CDR3 here is CAWTGGVHEQFF. The CDR3 nucleotides read TGTGCCTGGACAGGGGGCGTACATGAGCAGTTCTTC.

This clone came up once. The chain couples TRBV28 to TRBJ2-6; weak D call: TRBD1 (6 bases). The ends were cut back, 5 bases at V and 2 bases at J, with 10 bases in the middle. The CDR3 runs 15 residues. Germline V gives CDR1 MDHEN, CDR2 SYDVKM. DNA of the CDR3: TGTGCCAGCAGTCACCAGGGGACTGGGGCCAACGTCCTGACTTTC. Protein: CASSHQGTGANVLTF.

This clone has a single count. The V and J genes are TRBV16 and TRBJ2-1; possible D gene TRBD2, 5 bases. Germline V gene lookup returns CDR1 KGHSY and CDR2 FQNENV. The V gene lost 4 bases and the J gene lost 10 bases, with 17 bases spanning the gap. The CDR3 runs to 14 residues. Written as DNA, the CDR3 is TGTGCCAGCAGCCCCGGGGTATCGACCGGGGAGCAGTTCTTC. Translating gives CASSPGVSTGEQFF. Variable domain in full (rest from reference TRBV16 and TRBJ2-1): GEEVAQTPKHLVRGEGQKAKLYCAPIKGHSYVFWYQQVLKNEFKFLISFQNENVFDETGMPKERFSAKCLPNSPCSLEIQATKLEDSAVYFCASSPGVSTGEQFFGPGTRLTVL.

Only a few counts were recorded for this clone. The chain links TRBV5-4 to TRBJ2-7; no firm D call. The CDR3 extends over 14 amino acids. CDR1 and CDR2 from the germline V gene are SGHNT and YYREEE (reference sequence). Trimming removed 1 base at V and 3 bases at J, with 11 bases between. The CDR3 coding sequence is TGTGCCAGCAGCTTGTCACCCACTAACTACGAGCAGTACTTC. Encoded protein: CASSLSPTNYEQYF.

This chain uses TRBV4-3 with TRBJ2-1; 12 bases map to TRBD2. The germline CDR1 and CDR2 sequences are LGHNA and YSLEER. The CDR3 is 15 amino acids. The trim removed 2 bases at V and 6 bases at J, leaving 2 bases unmatched. CDR3 nucleotide sequence: TGCGCCAGCAGCCAACTAGCGGGGGGGCCCAATGAGCAGTTCTTC. Encoded protein: CASSQLAGGPNEQFF.

The CDR3 region has the DNA TGTGCCAGTTCCACAGGGATGAGGGAGACCCAGTACTTC. This encodes CASSTGMRETQYF. V and J are TRBV7-3 and TRBJ2-5; a weak D match, TRBD1 (6 bases). V lost 9 bases and J 5 bases, leaving 16 bases between the germline ends. This CDR3 is 13 amino acids long. From germline, CDR1 is SGHTA and CDR2 FQGTGA.

V gene TRBV3-1 (or the pseudogene TRBV3-2) combines with J gene TRBJ2-6; D is possibly TRBD1 (5 bases). The CDR3 totals 15 residues. CDR1 and CDR2 (germline): LGHDT, YNNKEL (reference sequence). Trimming cost V 4 bases and J 4 bases, with 11 bases left between them. In DNA, the CDR3 is TGTGCCAGCAGCCGACCAGGGTTAGGGGCCAACGTCCTGACTTTC. Translation: CASSRPGLGANVLTF.

V gene TRBV3-1 (or the pseudogene TRBV3-2) combines with J gene TRBJ1-6; D perhaps matches TRBD1 (6 bases). Deletions cut 1 base from V and 10 bases from J, with 14 bases between. Germline CDR1 LGHDT, CDR2 YNNKEL (reference sequence). This CDR3 has 15 residues. CDR3 amino acids: CASSQVGGRGSPLHF. The CDR3 DNA sequence: TGTGCCAGCAGCCAAGTGGGGGGGCGGGGGTCACCCCTCCACTTT.

This chain uses TRBV7-2 with TRBJ1-6, with 7 bases that match TRBD1. With 3 bases clipped from V and 7 bases from J, the junction kept 3 bases outside the gene matches. Germline loops: CDR1 SGHTA, CDR2 FQGNSA. CDR3 length: 14 residues. The CDR3 DNA is TGTGCCAGCAGCTTTTCGACAGGGAATTCACCCCTCCACTTT. As protein: CASSFSTGNSPLHF. The full variable domain, rest sourced from reference TRBV7-2 and TRBJ1-6, is GAGVSQSPSNKVTEKGKDVELRCDPISGHTALYWYRQSLGQGLEFLIYFQGNSAPDKSGLPSDRFSAERTGGSVSTLTIQRTQQEDSAVYLCASSFSTGNSPLHFGNGTRLTVT.

CDR3 DNA sequence: TGTGCCAGCAGTCCCCAGGGGGTAACGCCCGTCGGCTATGGCTACACCTTC. This encodes CASSPQGVTPVGYGYTF. The chain carries TRBV28 and TRBJ1-2, with 7 bases fitting TRBD1. Looked up from germline, CDR1 is MDHEN and CDR2 is SYDVKM. The V segment lost 5 bases and the J segment 4 bases; nucleotides outside the gene matches: 16. The CDR3 is 17 amino acids.

The V call is TRBV3-1 (or the pseudogene TRBV3-2), the J call TRBJ1-5, with D perhaps TRBD1 (5 bases). The CDR3 sequence is 15 residues long. Germline CDR1 and CDR2: LGHDT and YNNKEL (reference sequence). Trimming pared 2 bases from V and 5 bases from J, leaving 13 bases between. CDR3 DNA: TGTGCCAGCAGCCAAACAGGAAGTTGGCATCAGCCCCAGCATTTT. Its protein product is CASSQTGSWHQPQHF.

V and J are TRBV7-2 and TRBJ1-5; the D is unclear. V lost 1 base and J lost 0, with 10 bases in between. The CDR3 is 16 residues long. The germline V gene has CDR1 SGHTA and CDR2 FQGNSA. CDR3 amino acids: CASSLGGQHSNQPQHF. The CDR3 nucleotides are TGTGCCAGCAGCTTAGGCGGGCAGCATAGCAATCAGCCCCAGCATTTT.

This clone was picked up a small number of times. The V call is TRBV6-6, the J call TRBJ1-5; perhaps TRBD1 as D (5 bases). CDR3 length: 13 residues. Per the germline V gene, CDR1 is MNHNY and CDR2 is SVGAGI (reference sequence). Trimming removed 7 bases at V and 4 bases at J, with 11 bases between. CDR3 nucleotide sequence: TGTGCCAGCACCAGCAGGGTGAATCAGCCCCAGCATTTT. Translated: CASTSRVNQPQHF.

This clone was recorded a few times. The chain uses TRBV6-1 and TRBJ1-6; the match to TRBD1 covers 11 bases. The CDR3 contains 17 residues. Trimming at V came to 2 bases and at J to 7 bases, leaving 7 bases not matched to a gene. Germline loops: CDR1 MNHNS, CDR2 SASEGT. CDR3 amino acids: CASSENYGTGGNSPLHF. The CDR3 nucleotides read TGTGCCAGCAGTGAAAATTACGGGACAGGGGGAAATTCACCCCTCCACTTT.

The sample holds one count of this clone. In DNA, the CDR3 is TGTGCCAGCAGCTTACGGCGGGACAGGGGTGGCTATGGCTACACCTTC. Its translation is CASSLRRDRGGYGYTF. The gene calls are TRBV7-2 and TRBJ1-2; 10 nucleotides line up with TRBD1. The CDR3 loop spans 16 amino acids. Germline values: CDR1 SGHTA, CDR2 FQGNSA. Trimming removed 2 bases from V and 4 bases from J; junction bases left unmatched: 7.

The CDR3 is CASSLGQAYNSPLHF. CDR3 nucleotide sequence: TGTGCCAGCAGCTTGGGTCAGGCCTATAATTCACCCCTCCACTTT. The V call is TRBV5-4, the J call TRBJ1-6, with D hard to call. Germline-derived CDR1 and CDR2 are SGHNT and YYREEE (reference sequence). The CDR3 loop spans 15 amino acids. Trimming cost V 0 bases and J 2 bases, with 6 bases left between them.

The J gene is TRBJ2-1, the V gene TRBV29-1; the D gene is possibly TRBD2 (5 bases). There are 12 residues in the CDR3. Germline CDR1 is SQVTM and CDR2 is ANQGSEA. V was cut by 4 bases and J by 4 bases, with 8 bases left in between. The CDR3 DNA reads TGCAGCGTTGGCCTAGCATACAATGAGCAGTTCTTC. Protein: CSVGLAYNEQFF.

The genes are TRBV11-2 and TRBJ1-3; weak D call: TRBD1 (6 bases). The CDR3 loop spans 16 amino acids. Trimming cost V 4 bases and J 0 bases, with 13 bases left between them. The germline V gene has CDR1 SGHAT and CDR2 FQNNGV. The CDR3 here is CASSYGDRTSGNTIYF. CDR3 coding DNA: TGTGCCAGCAGCTATGGTGACAGGACCTCTGGAAACACCATATATTTT.